Presented here are 7 T cell receptor beta chains from one specimen sequenced in a study of Graves' ophthalmopathy and Graves' hyperthyroidism. Researchers took RNA transcripts and amplified TCR beta CDR3 regions from them. HTBI primers primed a first-round RT-PCR, and a second-round multiplex PCR followed. TCRdb ran MiXCR on the multiplex PCR reads and lists one entry per CDR3 protein. This table holds 360,000 or so distinct CDR3 sequences, around 16% found once. Sequenced input: peripheral blood. All receptors derive from a woman younger than 35 with Graves' ophthalmopathy.

The chain couples TRBV28 to TRBJ1-1; unclear D gene. The V gene lost 3 bases and the J gene lost 7 bases, with 9 bases spanning the gap. The CDR3 sequence is 12 residues long. Germline V gives CDR1 MDHEN, CDR2 SYDVKM. This CDR3 reads CASSFRAREAFF. CDR3 DNA sequence: TGTGCCAGCAGTTTCCGGGCCCGTGAAGCTTTCTTT.

This clonotype was counted at least ten times. The chain links TRBV18 to TRBJ1-6; D gene unclear. The V end was cut by 2 bases, the J end by 7 bases, with 15 bases between. In germline, CDR1 is KGHSH, CDR2 LQKENI. The CDR3 spans 16 residues. The CDR3 region is CASSPGKGVNNSPLHF. CDR3 in DNA: TGTGCCAGCTCACCAGGAAAGGGTGTCAACAATTCACCCCTCCACTTT.

Details on this clonotype: No conserved phenylalanine or tryptophan is present at the end of the CDR3, so a read error is the likely explanation. The CDR3 nucleotides are TGTGCCAGCAGCTGTAGCTACGAGCAGTACCTC. This sequence encodes CASSCSYEQYL. The rearrangement links TRBV28 to TRBJ2-7; no clear D. Germline V gene data show CDR1 as MDHEN and CDR2 as SYDVKM. CDR3 length: 11 amino acids. The V end lost 6 bases, the J end lost 3 bases, and 6 bases lay between the germline ends.

At least ten counts were recorded for this clonotype. V and J are TRBV25-1 and TRBJ2-2, with a possible D match to TRBD2 (6 bases). The CDR3 length is 11 residues. Germline V CDR1 and CDR2: MGHDK, SYGVNS. Trimming pared 4 bases from V and 11 bases from J, leaving 8 bases between. The CDR3 here is CASSAGTELFF. DNA of the CDR3: TGTGCCAGCAGTGCCGGGACTGAGCTGTTTTTT.

The sample holds many counts of this clonotype. J is TRBJ2-7 and V is TRBV4-3, with 8 bases matching TRBD2. V trimming: 2 bases; J trimming: 1 base; junction bases outside the gene matches: 13. The CDR3 length is 18 residues. Germline CDR1 is LGHNA and CDR2 is YSLEER. Written as DNA, the CDR3 is TGCGCCAGCAGCCAAAACCTCCCCTTAGCGGGACGATCCTACGAGCAGTACTTC. Translating it yields CASSQNLPLAGRSYEQYF.

The chain has TRBV6-5 and TRBJ2-7; possible D gene TRBD1, 7 bases. Germline CDR1 MNHEY, CDR2 SVGAGI. Trimming left V 4 bases short and J 1 base short, with 20 bases between. This CDR3 has 17 residues. Written as DNA, the CDR3 is TGTGCCAGCAGTTTGGTCAAAACGACAGGGACTTCCTACGAGCAGTACTTC. This encodes CASSLVKTTGTSYEQYF.

This clonotype was picked up one time. The J gene is TRBJ1-1, the V gene TRBV7-2, with D perhaps matching TRBD1 (6 bases). CDR3 size: 13 residues. Germline V gene data show CDR1 as SGHTA and CDR2 as FQGNSA. V gave up 6 bases and J gave up 5 bases, with 13 bases separating them. The CDR3 loop is CASSTQGQTEAFF. CDR3 coding DNA: TGTGCCAGCAGTACACAGGGTCAAACTGAAGCTTTCTTT.